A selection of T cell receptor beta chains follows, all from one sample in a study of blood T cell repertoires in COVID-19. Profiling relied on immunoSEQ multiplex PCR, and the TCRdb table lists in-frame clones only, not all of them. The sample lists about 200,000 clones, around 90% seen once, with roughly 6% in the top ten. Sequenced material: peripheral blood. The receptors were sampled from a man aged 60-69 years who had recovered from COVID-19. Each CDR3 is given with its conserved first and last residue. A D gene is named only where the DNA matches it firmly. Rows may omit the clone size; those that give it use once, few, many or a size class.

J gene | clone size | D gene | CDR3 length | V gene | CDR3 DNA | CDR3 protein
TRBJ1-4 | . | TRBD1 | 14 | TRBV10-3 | TGTGCCATCAGAGGCACAGGGGTTACTGAAAAACTGTTTTTT | CAIRGTGVTEKLFF
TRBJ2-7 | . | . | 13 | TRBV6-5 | TGTGCCAGCAGTTCAACACCGTTCTACGAGCAGTACTTC | CASSSTPFYEQYF
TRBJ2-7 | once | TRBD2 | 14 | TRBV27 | TGTGCCAGCAGACTAGCGGGAGGGCCCTACGAGCAGTACTTC | CASRLAGGPYEQYF
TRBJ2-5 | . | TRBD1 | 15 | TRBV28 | TGTGCCAGCAGGAATTCAGGGGGCGCGGAGGAGACCCAGTACTTC | CASRNSGGAEETQYF
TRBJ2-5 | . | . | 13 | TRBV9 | TGTGCCAGCAGCGCCACCAGGGAAGAGACCCAGTACTTC | CASSATREETQYF
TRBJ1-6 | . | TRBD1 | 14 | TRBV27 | TGTGCCAGCACTAGGGACAGGGTAGGCTCACCCCTCCACTTT | CASTRDRVGSPLHF
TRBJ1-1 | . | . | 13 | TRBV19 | TGTGCCAGTAGTATCGGGAGGAACACTGAAGCTTTCTTT | CASSIGRNTEAFF
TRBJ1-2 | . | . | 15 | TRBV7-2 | TGTGCCAGCAGCCAAGTACAGGCGTTATGGTATGGCTACACCTTC | CASSQVQALWYGYTF
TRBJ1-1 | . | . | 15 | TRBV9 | TGTGCCAGCAGCGTAGAGCACAGGGCGACCACTGAAGCTTTCTTT | CASSVEHRATTEAFF
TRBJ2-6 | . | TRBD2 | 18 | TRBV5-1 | TGCGCCAGCAGCTTTGAACTAGCGGGAGGTATGGGGGCCAACGTCCTGACTTTC | CASSFELAGGMGANVLTF
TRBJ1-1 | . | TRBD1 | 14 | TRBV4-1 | TGCGCCAGCAGCCAAGCCAGGGGGCTAGCTGAAGCTTTCTTT | CASSQARGLAEAFF
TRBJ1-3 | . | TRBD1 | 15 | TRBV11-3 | TGTGCCAGCAGCCTCGGCGGACAGGGGGGAAACACCATATATTTT | CASSLGGQGGNTIYF
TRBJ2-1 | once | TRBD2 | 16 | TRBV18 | TGTGCCAGCTCACGACGGCGGGGGAGCTCCTACAATGAGCAGTTCTTC | CASSRRRGSSYNEQFF
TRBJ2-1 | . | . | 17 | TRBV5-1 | TGCGCCAGCAGCCGGGAGGGGGCCCAGAGCTCCTACAATGAGCAGTTCTTC | CASSREGAQSSYNEQFF
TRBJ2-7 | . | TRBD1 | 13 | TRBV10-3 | TGTGCCATCAGGGGGACAGCGGTGGGGGAGCAGTACTTC | CAIRGTAVGEQYF
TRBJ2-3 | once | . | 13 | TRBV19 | TGTGCCAGTAGTATCCAGGGAATGGATACGCAGTATTTT | CASSIQGMDTQYF
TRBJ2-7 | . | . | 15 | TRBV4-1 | TGCGCCAGCAGCCAAGGACACCAGAGCTCCTACGAGCAGTACTTC | CASSQGHQSSYEQYF
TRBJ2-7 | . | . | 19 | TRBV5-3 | TGTGCCAGAAGCCGGGCCGGGGTTACCTATCGCGTTACCGCGTACGAGCAGTACTTC | CARSRAGVTYRVTAYEQYF
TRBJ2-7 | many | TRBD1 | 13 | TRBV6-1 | TGTGCCAGCAGTGAAAACTCCGGACAGGGAAAGGATTTC | CASSENSGQGKDF
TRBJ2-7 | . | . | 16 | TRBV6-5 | TGTGCCAGCAGTTACGGGGGAGGCGCGAGCTCCTACGAGCAGTACTTC | CASSYGGGASSYEQYF
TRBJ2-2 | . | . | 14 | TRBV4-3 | TGCGCCAGCAGCCTGGGACAGAACACCGGGGAGCTGTTTTTT | CASSLGQNTGELFF
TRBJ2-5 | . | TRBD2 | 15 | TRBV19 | TGTGCCAGTAGTAACTCCGGGACTAGGGAAGAGACCCAGTACTTC | CASSNSGTREETQYF
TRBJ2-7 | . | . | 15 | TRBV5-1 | TGCGCCAGCAGCTTAGACCCAGGCTCCCTCTACGAGCAGTACTTC | CASSLDPGSLYEQYF
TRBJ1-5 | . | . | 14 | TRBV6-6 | TGTGCCAGCAGTTACCTCCAGGGGAATCAGCCCCAGCATTTT | CASSYLQGNQPQHF
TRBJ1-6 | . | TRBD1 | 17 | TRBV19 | TGTGCCAGTAGTGCCGAAGGGGACAGCTCCTATAATTCACCCCTCCACTTT | CASSAEGDSSYNSPLHF
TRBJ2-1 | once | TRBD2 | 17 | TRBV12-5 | TGTGCTAGTGGTTTAGGGCTAGCGGATACAATCTACAATGAGCAGTTCTTC | CASGLGLADTIYNEQFF
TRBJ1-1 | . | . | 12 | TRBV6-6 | TGTGCCAGCAGTGGAACGACAGCTGAAGCTTTCTTT | CASSGTTAEAFF
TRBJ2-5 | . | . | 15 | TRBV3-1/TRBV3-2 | TGTGCCAGCAGCCAAGAACTGGCGGGTCGGGAGACCCAGTACTTC | CASSQELAGRETQYF
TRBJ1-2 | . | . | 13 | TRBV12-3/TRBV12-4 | TGTGCCAGCAGCTCAAGGACAGCTTATGGCTACACCTTC | CASSSRTAYGYTF
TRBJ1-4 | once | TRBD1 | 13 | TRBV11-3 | TGTGCCAGCAGACAGACAGGGGCTGAAAAACTGTTTTTT | CASRQTGAEKLFF
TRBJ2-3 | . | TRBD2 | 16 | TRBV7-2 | TGTGCCAGCAGCCGCCCCGCAGCGGGGTTCACAGATACGCAGTATTTT | CASSRPAAGFTDTQYF
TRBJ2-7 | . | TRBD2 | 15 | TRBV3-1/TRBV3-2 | TGTGCCAGCAGCCCTACGACTAGCGCCTCCTACGAGCAGTACTTC | CASSPTTSASYEQYF
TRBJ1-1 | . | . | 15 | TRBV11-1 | TGTGCCAGCAGCCCTAAGTCCGCTATGGACACTGAAGCTTTCTTT | CASSPKSAMDTEAFF
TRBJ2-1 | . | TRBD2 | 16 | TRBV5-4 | TGTGCCAGCAGTACTTTACTAGCGGGGTACTACAATGAGCAGTTCTTC | CASSTLLAGYYNEQFF
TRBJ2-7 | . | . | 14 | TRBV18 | TGTGCCAGCTCCGCACGGCGGGACTCCTACGAGCAGTACTTC | CASSARRDSYEQYF
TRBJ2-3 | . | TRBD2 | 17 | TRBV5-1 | TGCGCCAGCAGCTTGAGTGGCCGGCGGGAGACTGCAGATACGCAGTATTTT | CASSLSGRRETADTQYF
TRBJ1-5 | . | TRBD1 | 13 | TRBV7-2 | TGTGCCAGCAGCCAGACAGGGGTTCAGCCCCAGCATTTT | CASSQTGVQPQHF
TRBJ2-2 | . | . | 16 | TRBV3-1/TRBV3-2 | TGTGCCAGCAGCACCCGAGAGACTATGAACACCGGGGAGCTGTTTTTT | CASSTRETMNTGELFF
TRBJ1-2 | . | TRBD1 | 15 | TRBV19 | TGTGCCAGTAGTATCACCGGGACAGAGTACTTCGGCTACACCTTC | CASSITGTEYFGYTF
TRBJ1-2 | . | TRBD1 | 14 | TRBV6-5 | TGTGCCAGCGCAAGGGACAGAATTTACTATGGCTACACCTTC | CASARDRIYYGYTF
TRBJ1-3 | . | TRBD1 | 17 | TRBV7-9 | TGTGCCAGCAGCTTATTGGACAGGGGGCTCTCTGGAAACACCATATATTTT | CASSLLDRGLSGNTIYF
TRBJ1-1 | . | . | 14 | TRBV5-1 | TGCGCCAGCAGCCGGGACGAGGGAGGGACTGAAGCTTTCTTT | CASSRDEGGTEAFF
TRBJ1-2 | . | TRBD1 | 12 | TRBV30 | TGTGCCTGGAGTCCAGGGGGCCCTGGCTACACCTTC | CAWSPGGPGYTF
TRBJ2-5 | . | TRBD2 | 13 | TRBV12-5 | TGTGCTAGTGGTTTGGCTAGCGGGGAAGACCAGTACTTC | CASGLASGEDQYF
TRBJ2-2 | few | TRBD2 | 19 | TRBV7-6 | TGTGCCAGCAGCTTAGCAGGCCTAGCGGGGGGGCCGGGCACCGGGGAGCTGTTTTTT | CASSLAGLAGGPGTGELFF
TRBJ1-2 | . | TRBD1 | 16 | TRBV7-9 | TGTGCCAGCAGCTTAAGGACAGGGGGCGTTTACTATGGCTACACCTTC | CASSLRTGGVYYGYTF
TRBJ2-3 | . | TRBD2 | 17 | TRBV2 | TGTGCCAGCCTAAAACCGGGGACTAGCGGATTCACAGATACGCAGTATTTT | CASLKPGTSGFTDTQYF
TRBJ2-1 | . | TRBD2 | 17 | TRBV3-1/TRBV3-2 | TGTGCCAGCAGCCCCTTGGGGTCTACTAGCGGAACCAATGAGCAGTTCTTC | CASSPLGSTSGTNEQFF
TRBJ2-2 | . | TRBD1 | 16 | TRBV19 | TGTGCCAGCAGCTCCCGGGACAGGCTTCGATTGGGGGAGCTGTTTTTT | CASSSRDRLRLGELFF
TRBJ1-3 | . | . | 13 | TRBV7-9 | TGTGCCAGTCGGGGGGTCTCTGGAAACACCATATATTTT | CASRGVSGNTIYF